The source of this T cell receptor beta chain is a study of shared clonotypes between healthy human individuals. Study-wide points: The four-donor shared clonotypes exceeded non-shared clonotypes in generation probability, with non-shared ones scoring lower. The study found roughly 5% of naive CD4 clonotypes shared across four donors.

Germline V gene sequence: CDR1 WSHSY, CDR2 SAAADI. The CDR3 is made up of 14 amino acids. V lost 3 bases to trimming and J lost 3 bases, with 12 bases between them. About this clone: Its antigen is not known.

Some clones are missing from TCRdb's copy, which holds only in-frame ones; the method was immunoSEQ multiplex PCR. The sample lists approximately 1,500,000 clones; roughly 96% were seen once. Sequencing was done on a sample of naive CD4+ T cells sorted from blood. Subset specified: CD45RA+ positively selected. The sequence was obtained from a man aged 25-45 years in good health. The V and J genes are TRBV10-2 and TRBJ2-7; maybe TRBD1 (6 bases). The CDR3 loop reads CASSDPTGLYEQYF. The CDR3 region has the DNA TGCGCCAGCAGTGACCCGACAGGCCTCTACGAGCAGTACTTC.